This TCR beta chain was retrieved from a study of OX40 agonist ivuxolimab in advanced cancers. For the wider study: Ivuxolimab, which targeted the costimulatory receptor OX40 (CD134), was an agonistic, fully human IgG2 monoclonal antibody. Intravenous ivuxolimab was administered to patients every 2 weeks at six dose levels: 0.01, 0.1, 0.3, 1.5, 3 and 10 mg/kg. Among the approximately 54 dose-escalation patients, some 19 had hepatocellular carcinoma, about 15 melanoma, 9 renal cell carcinoma and 9 head and neck cancer. In the dose-escalation cohort, around 80% of patients were male, and the mean age was roughly 60 years with a range of roughly 23 to 79. Patients were allowed to have had prior anti-PD-1, anti-PD-L1 or anti-CTLA-4 therapy, and 40% of the dose-escalation patients had been treated with checkpoint inhibitors. Partial responses were achieved by three dose-escalation patients, of whom one had hepatocellular carcinoma and two had cutaneous melanoma. Peripheral TCRbeta sequencing aimed to test whether ivuxolimab altered TCR sequence diversity and caused clonal T-cell expansion. The paper describes the monotherapy dose-escalation part (N of about 52 patients) of the phase I trial of ivuxolimab. Beyond this particular receptor, the publication reports: At doses from 0.1 to 3.0 mg/kg, clonal expansion was seen in both CD4+ and CD8+ blood T cells between baseline and week 6. In partial responders in the 0.1-3.0 mg/kg groups, normalized peripheral clonal expansion was found to be among the lowest, especially among CD8+ T cells. Low levels of normalized T-cell clonal expansion were also shown by some nonresponding patients. After ivuxolimab, CD8+ T cells had more expanded clones than CD4+ T cells on average. The antigen specificity of the clonally expanded peripheral T cells was not determined.

The trial excluded patients who had a history of autoimmune disease or who were on systemic immunosuppression. Peripheral blood for TCR sequencing was collected from all dose cohorts at baseline, on cycle 4 day 1, and on cycle 7 day 1. Samples were obtained from an open-label, multicenter, first-in-human phase I dose-escalation trial of ivuxolimab. Adults with locally advanced or metastatic melanoma, renal cell carcinoma, hepatocellular carcinoma or head and neck squamous cell carcinoma were enrolled in the trial. Before TCR sequencing, CD4+ T cells and CD8+ T cells were sorted from peripheral blood as separate populations. Genomic DNA was isolated from the sorted cells so that the TCRbeta CDR3 region could be sequenced. TCRbeta CDR3 regions were sequenced using the immunoSEQ Assay. TCRdb provides this immuneACCESS table in a form limited to in-frame rearrangements. Some clones are lacking; in checked studies, under half of them reflect an unresolved V gene, and why the rest are absent is not known. Counted in this sample were tens of thousands of clones; around 87% of them appeared once. The ten largest clones take up 3.5% to 5% of the sample.

Points on this clone: Its recognized antigen is unknown. Per-base qualities were not stored, and no clone one base away is much larger.

Looking up the germline V gene (reference sequence) yields CDR1 LNHDA and CDR2 SQIVND. V is shortened by 3 bases, J by 2 bases, and the region joining them spans 7 bases. Measured from the cysteine to the phenylalanine, the CDR3 is 13 residues long. Of all the DNA, just the CDR3 is kept, 39 bases in frame from base 1. This sequence was found in an adult with an advanced solid tumor such as melanoma, head and neck, liver or kidney cancer. Here the sequenced sample was CD4+ or CD8+ T cells sorted from blood, taken in a trial of the OX40 agonist ivuxolimab. The receptor chain draws on TRBV19 and TRBJ1-2; the best D guess is TRBD1, with 6 bases matching. CDR3 region: CASSIGTNYGYTF. The base sequence is TGTGCCAGTAGTATCGGGACAAACTATGGCTACACCTTC.